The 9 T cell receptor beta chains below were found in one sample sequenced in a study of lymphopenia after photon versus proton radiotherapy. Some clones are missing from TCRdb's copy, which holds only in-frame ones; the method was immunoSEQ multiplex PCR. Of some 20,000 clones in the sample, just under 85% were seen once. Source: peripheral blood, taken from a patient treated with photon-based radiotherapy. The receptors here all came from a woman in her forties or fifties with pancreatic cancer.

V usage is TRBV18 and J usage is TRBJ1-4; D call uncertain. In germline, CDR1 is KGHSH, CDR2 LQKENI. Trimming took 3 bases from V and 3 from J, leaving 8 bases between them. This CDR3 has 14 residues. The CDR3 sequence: CASSPRGSNEKLFF. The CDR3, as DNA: TGTGCCAGCTCACCCAGAGGATCTAATGAAAAACTGTTTTTT.

CDR3 amino acids: CASSLRGSYTEAFF. CDR3 DNA sequence: TGCGCCAGCAGCCTCCGAGGCAGCTACACTGAAGCTTTCTTT. The chain has TRBV4-1 and TRBJ1-1; D call uncertain. The CDR3 is made up of 14 amino acids. The V gene's germline CDR1 is MGHRA and CDR2 YSYEKL. Trimming cost V 4 bases and J 3 bases, with 12 bases left between them.

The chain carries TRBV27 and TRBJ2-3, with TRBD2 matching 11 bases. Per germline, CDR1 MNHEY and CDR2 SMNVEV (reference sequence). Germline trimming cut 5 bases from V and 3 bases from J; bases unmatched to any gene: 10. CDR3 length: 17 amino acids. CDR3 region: CASSAGLAGTSTDTQYF. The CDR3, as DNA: TGTGCCAGCAGTGCAGGACTAGCGGGTACGAGTACAGATACGCAGTATTTT.

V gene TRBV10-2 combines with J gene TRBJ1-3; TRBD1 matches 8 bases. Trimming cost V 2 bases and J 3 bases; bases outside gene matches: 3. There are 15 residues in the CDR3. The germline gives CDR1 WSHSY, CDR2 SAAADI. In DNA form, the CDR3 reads TGCGCCAGCAGTGAGCCGACAGGGGTTGGAAACACCATATATTTT. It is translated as CASSEPTGVGNTIYF.

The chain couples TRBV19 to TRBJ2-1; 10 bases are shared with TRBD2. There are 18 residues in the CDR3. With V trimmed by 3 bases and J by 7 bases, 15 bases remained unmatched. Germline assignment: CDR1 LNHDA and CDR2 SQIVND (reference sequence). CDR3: CASSMSQGASGRRNEQFF. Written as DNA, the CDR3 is TGTGCCAGTAGTATGTCCCAGGGGGCTAGCGGGAGACGGAATGAGCAGTTCTTC.

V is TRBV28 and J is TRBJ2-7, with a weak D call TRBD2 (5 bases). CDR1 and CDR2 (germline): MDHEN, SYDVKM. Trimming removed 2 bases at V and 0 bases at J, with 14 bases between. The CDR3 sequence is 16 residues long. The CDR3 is CASSLRGSSSSYEQYF. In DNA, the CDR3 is TGTGCCAGCAGTTTACGGGGTAGCTCCAGCTCCTACGAGCAGTACTTC.

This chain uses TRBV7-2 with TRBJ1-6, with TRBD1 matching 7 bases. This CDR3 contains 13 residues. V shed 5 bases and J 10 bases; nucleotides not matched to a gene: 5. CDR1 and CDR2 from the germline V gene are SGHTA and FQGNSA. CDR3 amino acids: CASSAWTGSPLHF. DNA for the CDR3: TGTGCCAGCAGCGCCTGGACAGGCTCACCCCTCCACTTT.

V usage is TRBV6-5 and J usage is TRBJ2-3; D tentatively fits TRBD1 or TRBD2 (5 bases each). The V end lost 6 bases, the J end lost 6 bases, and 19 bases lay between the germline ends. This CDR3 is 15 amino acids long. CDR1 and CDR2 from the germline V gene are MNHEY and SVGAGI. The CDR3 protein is CASSPGTLLRDTQYF. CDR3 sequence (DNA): TGTGCCAGCAGCCCCGGGACCCTCCTCCGCGATACGCAGTATTTT.

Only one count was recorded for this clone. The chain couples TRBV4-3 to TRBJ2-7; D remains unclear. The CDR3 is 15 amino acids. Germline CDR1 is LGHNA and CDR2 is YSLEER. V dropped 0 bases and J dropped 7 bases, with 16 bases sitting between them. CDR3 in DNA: TGCGCCAGCAGCCAAGAAGGCGCTAGTCCGGAAGAGCAGTACTTC. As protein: CASSQEGASPEEQYF.